This TCR beta chain derives from a study of cytomegalovirus exposure and HLA in healthy donors (dated by TCRdb to the late 2010s). Study-wide context: An earlier analysis of some 550 of the donors reported 250 to 350 Gb of sequence data and roughly 100 million unique TCR beta sequences from about 200 million T cells. The aim of the study was to test whether cataloging public T cell receptors could identify signatures of past pathogen exposure. Every repertoire in the discovery cohort had been generated on one and the same sequencing platform. Both class I and class II loci were covered by HLA typing, at four-digit resolution. The genetic ancestry cluster associated with self-reported Caucasian donors included over 80% of the 398 genotyped donors. Alongside the repertoire data, information on donor age, sex, ethnicity and CMV serostatus was compiled. To study patterns of TCR occurrence, a later analysis re-analyzed previously published TCR beta repertoires from 666 donors and added high-resolution HLA genotyping. Typing coverage varied by locus: 629-630 donors for A, B, C, DRB1 and DQB1; more than 500 for DQA1; about 590 for DPA1; 450 to 480 for DPB1. The study combined high-throughput TCR immunosequencing, statistical association of individual TCRs with disease status, and machine learning to predict cytomegalovirus infection status. The T cell repertoires of 670 or so subjects were profiled by immunosequencing and related to cytomegalovirus serostatus. In a later genetic analysis, genome-wide SNP genotypes for about 60% of the 666 donors were used, and that subset was treated as a discovery cohort. Roughly 300 gigabases of sequencing data and 70 million to 100 million unique TCR sequences were included in an early release covering about 700 HLA-typed donors. A separate validation cohort of over a hundred different subjects was used in addition to the approximately 670-subject first cohort. In an earlier analysis of several hundred of the donors, high-throughput TCR beta sequencing was used to judge whether each TCR beta V gene segment behaved as functional or pseudogenic. Rather than drawing on any new phenotypic data, the later analysis identified candidate immune exposures from TCR beta sequences and the way those sequences occurred across donors. On average, around 200,000 unique TCR beta nucleotide sequences were sequenced per donor among a few hundred genotyped donors of the cohort, with roughly 18% of those sequences being non-productive. Four to six DR-DQ haplotypes were handled as single units for association and clustering, since linkage in the cohort was strong.

Overall study outcomes, separate from this receptor: In a later analysis, the rate of TCR association differed among HLA loci, with DRB1 alleles having the most associated TCRs and HLA-C alleles having the fewest. Presence/absence analyses assumed roughly uniform sequencing depth across donors, an assumption that may not hold. Broadly in line with IMGT annotations, most TCR beta V segments showed up in productive rearrangements about 87% or about 30% of the time in an earlier analysis of some 590 of the donors. When HLA alleles, especially DR and DQ, strongly co-occurred, TCR associations were difficult to assign to individual alleles. A cluster of highly shared sequence variants was judged likely to represent a technical artifact of the sequencing pipeline. A few of the identified cytomegalovirus-associated TCR beta chains were confirmed in vitro to be specific for cytomegalovirus antigens. The only immune exposure information available for the cohort was CMV serostatus. Several of the top co-occurrence clusters appeared to be linked to parvovirus B19, influenza, CMV and Epstein-Barr virus, according to a later analysis. Cytomegalovirus status was reported to be diagnosed by the classifier with high specificity and sensitivity in both the original and validation cohorts. It was suggested by the authors that the approach could potentially be generalized to other disease states and immunological phenotypes. A later analysis associated about 18,000 TCR beta sequences with specific HLA alleles at a false discovery rate of 0.05. Linkage disequilibrium might explain the correlated functional status among segregating V segments, but an unknown experimental factor could not be ruled out. Because HLA typing was missing for some donors at each locus, association tests included only the typed subset. In a later analysis, most CMV-associated TCR beta chains were found to appear HLA-restricted, with HLA associations seemingly driven largely by CMV exposure. Only TCR beta chains were sequenced in this cohort, and the absence of alpha or paired-chain data limited detectable features. Compared with the approximately 710-donor mean, donors in an Asian-associated ancestry cluster had fewer N-insertions in productive TCRs, according to a later genetic analysis. Most TCR sequences were observed very rarely across donors, whereas some public TCRs were present in many individuals. A further reported finding was that TCR beta sequences accurately predicted the HLA-A and HLA-B alleles for most subjects in the first cohort. In a later analysis, HLA-associated TCR beta chains were found to be more clonally expanded and to have lower generation probabilities than equally common non-associated chains. An association between a missense DCLRE1C variant and V-gene and J-gene trimming of TCR beta chains was found in a later genetic analysis and replicated in an independent cohort. The earlier analysis of about 600 of the donors excluded 15 to 20 rarely observed V segments, including chromosome 9 orphons, because counts were too low. Some IMGT-functional V segments, including TRBV6-2 and TRBV6-3, could not be told apart with the 87-base-pair reads, so those segments were excluded. The study gave a list of about 170 TCR beta chains associated with cytomegalovirus.

The CDR3 covers 15 residues, taking in both the cysteine and the phenylalanine. Only the CDR3 region is kept as DNA, spanning 45 bases read in frame from base 1. CDR1 and CDR2, per the germline V gene (reference sequence), are MNHNY and SVGAGI. Remarks on this clone: There is no known antigen for this receptor.

The library was made by the immunoSEQ multiplex PCR assay. For the multiplex PCR, a mixture combining 60 forward primers for TCR Vbeta segments and 13 reverse primers for TCR Jbeta segments was used. Amplification of the CDR3 region of rearranged TCR beta genes was performed with a multiplex PCR assay on genomic DNA. The amplified TCR beta libraries were sequenced on the Illumina HiSeq System as 87-base-pair reads. The study's own analysis went as follows. In a later analysis, some 80 million unique TCR beta chains were counted across the roughly 610 repertoires, and roughly 10 million of these chains were shared by at least two donors. To remove PCR and sequencing errors, raw reads were error-corrected and collapsed into unique sequences using a nearest-neighbor algorithm that merged closely related sequences. V, D and J gene segments were assigned by aligning CDR3 sequences to IMGT reference sequences. For a sequence to be retained, at least a six-nucleotide match to both a V gene segment and a J gene segment was required. A rearrangement counted as productive if the CDR3 had no stop codons and remained in frame with V and J, and every other rearrangement counted as non-productive. CDR3 was defined by IMGT convention, running from the second conserved V-encoded cysteine to the conserved J-encoded phenylalanine. Sequences without an unambiguous match to a single V gene segment were excluded from the earlier analysis of almost 600 of the donors. In an earlier analysis of some 590 of the donors, a V segment was called functional when productive rearrangements were above 56.7%, and segregating when the standard deviation between donors exceeded 5%. To diagnose cytomegalovirus status from the catalog of TCR beta chain sequences, a statistical classification framework was built. In a later analysis, TCR nucleotide sequences were compared against IMGT/GENE-DB human TR gene sequences so that V and J genes could be assigned. Using the TCRdist pipeline, a later analysis assigned CDR3 sequences along with most-parsimonious VDJ recombination scenarios. A later analysis defined each TCR beta chain by its CDR3 amino acid sequence plus V-gene family, and excluded reads lacking a unique V-gene family. To address suspected cross-contamination and a sequencing artifact, a later analysis removed under 600 highly shared, low-generation-probability nucleotide sequences. A later analysis calculated a clonal expansion index for each public chain from normalized within-repertoire ranks of inferred template counts. In a later analysis, generation probabilities were computed using a VDJ recombination model fitted to out-of-frame rearrangements, and the results were checked against IGoR. Hypergeometric tests were used in a later analysis to score TCR-TCR, TCR-HLA and TCR-CMV co-occurrence, with a repertoire-size bias correction applied to the TCR pairs. To estimate false discovery rates, a later analysis permuted the HLA or CMV assignments 20 times. In a later analysis, co-occurring TCRs were grouped using DBSCAN, and TCRdist sequence similarity was added for clustering within HLA-allele-positive subsets. For co-occurrence clustering, repertoires with fewer than 30,000 or more than 120,000 public chains were excluded, along with roughly 5 repertoires with anomalous nucleotide sharing. Here the immuneACCESS table is served through TCRdb, limited to in-frame sequences with V and J called. Missing clones are a known gap in these copies; in checked studies unresolved V genes cover under half, and the rest lacks a known reason. Clonal size and the V and J genes are those of that table, whereas D and trimming came from the DNA. In this sample's table one finds some 84,000 clones. Approximately 0.58% of the sample rests with the top ten.

The cohort was made up of roughly 670 healthy bone marrow donors. At the time of sampling, every cohort member was nominally healthy, though immune exposures that went unrecorded were likely present. The donor was CMV seronegative and belonged to the group of several hundred seronegative cohort members. A peripheral blood sample was provided by each donor, and peripheral blood mononuclear cells were used for TCR beta sequencing. Genomic DNA extraction from the blood cell samples was performed with the Qiagen DNeasy Blood Extraction Kit. Sequenced: PBMCs. This TCR was recovered from a middle-aged man in good health and CMV-seronegative. The sequence is built from TRBV6-6 and TRBJ2-5, with 9 bases in between that match TRBD1. The J call could be wrong; TRBJ2-7 is a better fit for the DNA end. The CDR3 sequence is CASRGGTGLSYEQYF. The nucleotide sequence is TGTGCCAGCAGGGGAGGGACAGGGCTTAGCTACGAGCAGTACTTC.